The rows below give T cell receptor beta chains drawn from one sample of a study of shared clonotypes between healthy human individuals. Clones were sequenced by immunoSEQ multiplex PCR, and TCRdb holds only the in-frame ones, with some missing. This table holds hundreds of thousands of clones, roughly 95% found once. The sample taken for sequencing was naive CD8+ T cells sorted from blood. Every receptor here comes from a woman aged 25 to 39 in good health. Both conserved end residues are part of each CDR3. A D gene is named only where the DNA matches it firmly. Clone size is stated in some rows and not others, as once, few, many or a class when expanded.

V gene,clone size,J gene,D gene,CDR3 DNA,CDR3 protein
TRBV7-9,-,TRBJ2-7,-,TGTGCCAGCAGCTCATCGAGCTCCTACGAGCAGTACTTC,CASSSSSSYEQYF
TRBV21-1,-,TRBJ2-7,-,TGTGCCAGCAGCAATCTTGACTTTTCCTACGAGCAGTACTTC,CASSNLDFSYEQYF
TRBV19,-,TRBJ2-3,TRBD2,TGTGCCAGTAGTCCTCTAGCGGGAAGTACAGATACGCAGTATTTT,CASSPLAGSTDTQYF
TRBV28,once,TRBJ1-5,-,TGTGCCAGCAACAGCGGAATGACAGCTTATAGCAATCAGCCCCAGCATTTT,CASNSGMTAYSNQPQHF
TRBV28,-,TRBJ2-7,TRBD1,TGTGCCAGCAGTTTAAGGACAGGGGGCATCGAGCAGTACTTC,CASSLRTGGIEQYF
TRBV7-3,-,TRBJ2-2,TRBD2,TGTGCCAGCAGCTTAACCGGGGACTACAAAACCGGGGAGCTGTTTTTT,CASSLTGDYKTGELFF
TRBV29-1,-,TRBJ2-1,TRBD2,TGCAGCGCTCCATCCCGGGGGGACTACAATGAGCAGTTCTTC,CSAPSRGDYNEQFF
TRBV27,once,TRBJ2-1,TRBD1,TGTGCCAGCAGTCCCGTCCCGACAGGGGGCAATGAGCAGTTCTTC,CASSPVPTGGNEQFF
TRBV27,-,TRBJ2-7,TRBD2,TGTGCCAGCAGCCTGGGGGGGAGATCATCCTACGAGCAGTACTTC,CASSLGGRSSYEQYF
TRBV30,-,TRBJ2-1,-,TGTGCCTGGAACAGGGGAGGCCATGAGCAGTTCTTC,CAWNRGGHEQFF
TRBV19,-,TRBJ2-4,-,TGTGCCAGTAGTATAGGACGGCTGAACATTCAGTACTTC,CASSIGRLNIQYF
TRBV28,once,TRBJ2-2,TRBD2,TGTGCCAGCAGTCCATCGGGCCTAGCGGTTAACACCGGGGAGCTGTTTTTT,CASSPSGLAVNTGELFF
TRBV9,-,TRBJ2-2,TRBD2,TGTGCCAGCAGCGTAGACGAGGGAGGGCCCCCCGGGGAGCTGTTTTTT,CASSVDEGGPPGELFF
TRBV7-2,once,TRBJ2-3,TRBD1,TGTGCCAGCAGCACCGGACAGGGAGTAACAGATACGCAGTATTTT,CASSTGQGVTDTQYF
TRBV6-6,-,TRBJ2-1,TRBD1,TGTGCCAGCAGAAATGGACAGGGGTGGCACAATGAGCAGTTCTTC,CASRNGQGWHNEQFF
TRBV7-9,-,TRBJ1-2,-,TGTGCCAGCAGCCTAAAGGCTTTCCCCTATGGCTACACCTTC,CASSLKAFPYGYTF
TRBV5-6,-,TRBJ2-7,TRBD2,TGTGCCAGCAGCCGCGCGGGGGTGGCAGGGTTCCACGAGCAGTACTTC,CASSRAGVAGFHEQYF
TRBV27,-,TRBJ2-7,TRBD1,TGTGCCAGCAGTTCCCCCGCCAGGGGGTCCTACGAGCAGTACTTC,CASSSPARGSYEQYF